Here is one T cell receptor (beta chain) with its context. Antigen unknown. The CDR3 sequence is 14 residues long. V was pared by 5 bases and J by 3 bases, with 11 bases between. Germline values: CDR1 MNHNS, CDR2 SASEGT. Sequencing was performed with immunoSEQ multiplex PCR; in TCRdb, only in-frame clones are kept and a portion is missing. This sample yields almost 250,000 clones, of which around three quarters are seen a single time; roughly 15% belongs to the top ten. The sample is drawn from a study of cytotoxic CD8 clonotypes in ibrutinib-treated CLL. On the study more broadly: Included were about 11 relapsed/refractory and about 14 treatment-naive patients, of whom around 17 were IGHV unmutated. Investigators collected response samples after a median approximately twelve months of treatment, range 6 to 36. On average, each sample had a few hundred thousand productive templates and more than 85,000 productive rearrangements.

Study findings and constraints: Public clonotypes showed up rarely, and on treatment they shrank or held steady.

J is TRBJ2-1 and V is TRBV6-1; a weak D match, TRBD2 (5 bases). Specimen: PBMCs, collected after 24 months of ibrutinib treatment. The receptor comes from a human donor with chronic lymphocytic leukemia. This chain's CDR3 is CASSPRELYNEQFF. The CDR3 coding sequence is TGTGCCAGCAGTCCTCGGGAACTCTACAATGAGCAGTTCTTC.